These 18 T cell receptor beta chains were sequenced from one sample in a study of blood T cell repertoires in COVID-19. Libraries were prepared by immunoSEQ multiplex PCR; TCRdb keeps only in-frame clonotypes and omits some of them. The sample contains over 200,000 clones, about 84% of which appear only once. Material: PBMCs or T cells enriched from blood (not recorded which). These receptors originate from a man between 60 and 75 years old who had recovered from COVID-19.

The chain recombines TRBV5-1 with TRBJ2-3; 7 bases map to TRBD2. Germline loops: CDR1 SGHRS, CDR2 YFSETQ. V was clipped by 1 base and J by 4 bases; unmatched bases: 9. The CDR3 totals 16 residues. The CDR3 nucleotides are TGCGCCAGCAGCTTGTCAGGACTAGGTGCGGCAGATACGCAGTATTTT. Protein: CASSLSGLGAADTQYF.

CDR3 protein: CATHPTGKVVTQYF. CDR3 nucleotides: TGTGCCACTCACCCGACAGGGAAGGTCGTTACGCAGTATTTT. V is TRBV10-3 and J is TRBJ2-3; 7 bases align to TRBD1. This CDR3 region has 14 residues. Trimming at V came to 10 bases and at J to 8 bases, leaving 15 bases not matched to a gene. Germline assignment: CDR1 ENHRY and CDR2 SYGVKD.

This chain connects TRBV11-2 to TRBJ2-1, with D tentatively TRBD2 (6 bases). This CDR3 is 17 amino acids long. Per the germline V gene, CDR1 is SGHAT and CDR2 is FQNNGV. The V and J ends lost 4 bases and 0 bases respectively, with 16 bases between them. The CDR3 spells CASSSTGLVSSYNEQFF. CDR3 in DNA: TGTGCCAGCAGCTCTACGGGACTTGTGAGCTCCTACAATGAGCAGTTCTTC. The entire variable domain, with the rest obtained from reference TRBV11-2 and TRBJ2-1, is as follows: EAGVAQSPRYKIIEKRQSVAFWCNPISGHATLYWYQQILGQGPKLLIQFQNNGVVDDSQLPKDRFSAERLKGVDSTLKIQPAKLEDSAVYLCASSSTGLVSSYNEQFFGPGTRLTVL.

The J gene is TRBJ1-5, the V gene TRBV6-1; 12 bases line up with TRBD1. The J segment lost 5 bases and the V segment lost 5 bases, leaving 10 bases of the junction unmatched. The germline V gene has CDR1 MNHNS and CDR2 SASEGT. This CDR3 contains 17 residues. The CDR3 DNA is TGTGCCAGCAGTAAAGGGACAGGGGGCCTTTATGATCAGCCCCAGCATTTT. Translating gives CASSKGTGGLYDQPQHF.

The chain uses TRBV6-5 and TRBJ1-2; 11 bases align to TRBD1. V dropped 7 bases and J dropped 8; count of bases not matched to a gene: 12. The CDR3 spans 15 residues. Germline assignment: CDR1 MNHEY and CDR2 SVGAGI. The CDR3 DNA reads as TGTGCCAGCAAGGTGGACAGGGGGCTTCTGAGAGGCTACACCTTC. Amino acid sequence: CASKVDRGLLRGYTF.

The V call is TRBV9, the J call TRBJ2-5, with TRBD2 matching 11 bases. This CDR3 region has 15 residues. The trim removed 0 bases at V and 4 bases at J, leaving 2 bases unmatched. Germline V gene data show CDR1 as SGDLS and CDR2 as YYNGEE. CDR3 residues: CASSVELAGGETQYF. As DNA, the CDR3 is TGTGCCAGCAGCGTAGAGCTAGCGGGGGGAGAGACCCAGTACTTC.

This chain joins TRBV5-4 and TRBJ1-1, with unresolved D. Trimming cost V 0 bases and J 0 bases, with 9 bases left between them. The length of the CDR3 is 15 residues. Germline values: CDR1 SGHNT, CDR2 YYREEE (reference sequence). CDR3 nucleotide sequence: TGTGCCAGCAGCTTGGATGTACAGATGAACACTGAAGCTTTCTTT. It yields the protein CASSLDVQMNTEAFF.

The CDR3 DNA reads as TGCGCCAGCAGCTCGGGACTCCAAGGGTTCAATGAAAAACTGTTTTTT. Protein product: CASSSGLQGFNEKLFF. The chain has TRBV5-1 and TRBJ1-4; D perhaps matches TRBD1 (5 bases). Trimming left V 3 bases short and J 5 bases short, with 17 bases between. In germline, CDR1 is SGHRS, CDR2 YFSETQ. This CDR3 is 16 amino acids long.

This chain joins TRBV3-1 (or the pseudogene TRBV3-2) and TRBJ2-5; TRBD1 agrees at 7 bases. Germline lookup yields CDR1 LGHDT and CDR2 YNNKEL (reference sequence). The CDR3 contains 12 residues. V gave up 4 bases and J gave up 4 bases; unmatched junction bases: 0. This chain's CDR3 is CASSRTGETQYF. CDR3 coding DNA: TGTGCCAGCAGCCGGACAGGAGAGACCCAGTACTTC.

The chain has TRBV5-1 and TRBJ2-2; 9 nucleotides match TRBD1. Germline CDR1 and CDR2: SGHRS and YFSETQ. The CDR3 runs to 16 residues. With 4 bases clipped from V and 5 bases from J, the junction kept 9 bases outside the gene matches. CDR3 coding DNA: TGCGCCAGCAGCCCTCCGGGACAGGGTGATACCGGGGAGCTGTTTTTT. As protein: CASSPPGQGDTGELFF.

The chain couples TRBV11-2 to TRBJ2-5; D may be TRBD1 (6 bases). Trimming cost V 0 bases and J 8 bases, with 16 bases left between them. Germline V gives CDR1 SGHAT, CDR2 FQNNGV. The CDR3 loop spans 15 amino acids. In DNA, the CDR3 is TGTGCCAGCAGCTTAGATCTGGGGGCCCCACGTACCCAGTACTTC. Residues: CASSLDLGAPRTQYF.

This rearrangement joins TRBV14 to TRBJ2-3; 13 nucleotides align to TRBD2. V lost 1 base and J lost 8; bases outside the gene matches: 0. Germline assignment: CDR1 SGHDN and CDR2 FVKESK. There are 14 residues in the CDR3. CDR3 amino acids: CASSQGTSGGTQYF. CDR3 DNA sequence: TGTGCCAGCAGCCAAGGGACTAGCGGGGGTACGCAGTATTTT.

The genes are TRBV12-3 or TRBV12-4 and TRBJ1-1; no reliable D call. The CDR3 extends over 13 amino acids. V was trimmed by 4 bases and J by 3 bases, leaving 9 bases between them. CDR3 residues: CASSYARHTEAFF. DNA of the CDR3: TGTGCCAGCAGTTATGCGCGGCACACTGAAGCTTTCTTT.

In nucleotides, the CDR3 is TGTGCCAGCAGCCCCCCAGGGGACTATGGCTACACCTTC. It yields the protein CASSPPGDYGYTF. The chain employs TRBV3-1 (or the pseudogene TRBV3-2) and TRBJ1-2, with D possibly TRBD1 on 6 matching bases. Germline V lookup: CDR1 LGHDT, CDR2 YNNKEL (reference sequence). The V gene lost 4 bases and the J gene lost 3 bases, with 9 bases spanning the gap. The CDR3 loop spans 13 amino acids.

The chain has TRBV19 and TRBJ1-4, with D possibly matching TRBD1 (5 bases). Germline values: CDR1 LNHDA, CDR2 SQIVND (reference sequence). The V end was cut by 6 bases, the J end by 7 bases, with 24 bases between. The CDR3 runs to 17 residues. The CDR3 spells CASSGSGTLFLAEKLFF. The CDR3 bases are TGTGCCAGTAGCGGTTCCGGGACTCTTTTTTTGGCTGAAAAACTGTTTTTT.

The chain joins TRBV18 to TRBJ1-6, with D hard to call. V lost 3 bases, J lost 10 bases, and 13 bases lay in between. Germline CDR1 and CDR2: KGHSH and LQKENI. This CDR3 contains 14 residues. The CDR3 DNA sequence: TGTGCCAGCTCACCCCTTGAGGGCGGCTCACCCCTCCACTTT. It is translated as CASSPLEGGSPLHF.

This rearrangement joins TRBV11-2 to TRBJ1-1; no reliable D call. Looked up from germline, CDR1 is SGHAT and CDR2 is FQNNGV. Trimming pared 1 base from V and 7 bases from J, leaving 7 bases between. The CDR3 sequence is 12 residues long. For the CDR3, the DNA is TGTGCCAGCAGCTTAGCCCAGAATGAAGCTTTCTTT. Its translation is CASSLAQNEAFF.

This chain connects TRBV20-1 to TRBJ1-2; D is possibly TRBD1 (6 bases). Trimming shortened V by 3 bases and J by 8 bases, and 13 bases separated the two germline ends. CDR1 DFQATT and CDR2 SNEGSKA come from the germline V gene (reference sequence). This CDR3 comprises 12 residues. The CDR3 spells CSASRDIEGYTF. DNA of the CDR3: TGCAGTGCTAGTAGGGACATAGAAGGCTACACCTTC.